Listed here are 32 T cell receptor beta chains from one sample, sequenced in a study of T-cell reconstitution after alpha-beta-depleted transplantation in children. Unique molecular identifiers were incorporated into the prepared TCRbeta library. One entry per CDR3 protein, called by TCRdb with MiXCR from the PCR reads. The sample lists about 78,000 distinct CDR3 sequences, 13% to 15% seen once, with around a quarter in the top ten. The sample consisted of PBMCs, mostly from graft donor cells, taken 180 days after TCRalphabeta/CD19-depleted stem cell transplant. The receptors come from a male patient aged 2-15 years who had a stem cell transplant for acute lymphoblastic leukemia, so the T cells may come from the graft donor.

Turning to this clonotype: Sequence at one end of the junction differs from germline and may be a read error. The V gene is TRBV6-2 or TRBV6-3, the J gene TRBJ2-5; tentative D call: TRBD1 (6 bases). The CDR3 totals 16 residues. CDR1 and CDR2 from the germline V gene are MNHEY and SVGEGT. CDR3 nucleotide sequence: TGTGACAGCAGTTTCCTTCGAGTTTACAGGGATGAGACCCAGTACTTC. As protein: CDSSFLRVYRDETQYF.

This clonotype was observed many times. V and J are TRBV20-1 and TRBJ2-5, with 8 positions matching TRBD2. The CDR3 spans 15 residues. Germline trimming cut 1 base from V and 5 bases from J; bases unmatched to any gene: 9. The germline CDR1 and CDR2 sequences are DFQATT and SNEGSKA (reference sequence). In nucleotides, the CDR3 is TGCAGTGCTAGAGCACTAGCGGTCCTGGGGGAGACCCAGTACTTC. As protein: CSARALAVLGETQYF.

In this sample, this clonotype turned up a few times. This sequence joins TRBV6-2 or TRBV6-3 and TRBJ1-2; possible D gene TRBD1, 6 bases. The CDR3 has 15 amino acids. V was trimmed by 5 bases and J by 2 bases, leaving 15 bases between them. Looked up from germline, CDR1 is MNHEY and CDR2 is SVGEGT. Written as DNA, the CDR3 is TGTGCCAGCAGTCCTTCTTGGACAGAGAACTATGGCTACACCTTC. Its protein product is CASSPSWTENYGYTF.

This clonotype was observed a few times. V is TRBV24-1 and J is TRBJ1-5; unclear D gene. Trimming removed 6 bases at V and 0 bases at J, with 11 bases between. Germline CDR1 is KGHDR and CDR2 is SFDVKD. The length of the CDR3 is 15 residues. The CDR3 here is CATSPGTYSNQPQHF. CDR3 nucleotides: TGTGCCACCAGTCCGGGAACCTATAGCAATCAGCCCCAGCATTTT.

For the CDR3, the DNA is TGTGCCTGGAGTGCACAGGGGAATCAGCCCCAGCATTTT. It is translated as CAWSAQGNQPQHF. This rearrangement joins TRBV30 to TRBJ1-5, with 7 bases lining up with TRBD1. The trim removed 1 base at V and 4 bases at J, leaving 1 base unmatched. The CDR3 length is 13 residues. Germline assignment: CDR1 GTSNPN and CDR2 SVGIG (reference sequence).

This chain links TRBV21-1 with TRBJ2-1; the table's D call TRBD1 went unverified against the DNA. TRBV21-1 is deemed a pseudogene. The CDR3 extends over 16 amino acids. The CDR3: CASSKGGGGSIDEQFF. The CDR3 DNA is TGTGCCAGCAGCAAAGGTGGAGGGGGTTCAATCGATGAGCAGTTCTTC.

Concerning this clonotype: A much larger clonotype is one base distant, so this may be a read error. The chain is built from TRBV7-9 and TRBJ2-3; 12 bases align to TRBD1. The CDR3 is 16 residues long. From germline, CDR1 is SEHNR and CDR2 FQNEAQ (reference sequence). J was trimmed by 6 bases and V by 6 bases; bases with no gene match: 10. The CDR3 is CASRSHGTGGADTQYF. For the CDR3, the DNA is TGTGCCAGCAGGTCGCACGGGACAGGGGGCGCGGATACGCAGTATTTT.

The chain uses TRBV6-2 or TRBV6-3 and TRBJ2-5; a possible D gene is TRBD1 (5 bases). CDR1 and CDR2 (germline): MNHEY, SVGEGT. The CDR3 loop spans 15 amino acids. V lost 2 bases and J lost 2, with 12 bases in between. CDR3 region: CASSYPGNNQETQYF. The CDR3 bases are TGTGCCAGCAGTTACCCAGGGAACAATCAAGAGACCCAGTACTTC.

This clonotype was counted between two and nine times. J is TRBJ1-6 and V is TRBV28; 7 bases agree with TRBD1. J lost 10 bases, V lost 3 bases, and 9 bases had no gene match. The length of the CDR3 is 15 residues. Germline CDR1 and CDR2: MDHEN and SYDVKM. The CDR3 reads CASSFSTGSGSPLHF. The CDR3 region has the DNA TGTGCCAGCAGTTTCTCGACAGGGTCAGGGTCACCCCTCCACTTT.

The V gene is TRBV4-3, the J gene TRBJ2-1; possibly TRBD1 for D (6 bases). Trimming removed 1 base at V and 7 bases at J, with 20 bases between. Germline V gene sequence: CDR1 LGHNA, CDR2 YSLEER. The CDR3 length is 17 residues. CDR3 region: CASSQVPRDKRRNEQFF. In DNA form, the CDR3 reads TGCGCCAGCAGCCAAGTTCCCCGGGACAAGAGGAGGAATGAGCAGTTCTTC.

V is TRBV28 and J is TRBJ1-2; 7 bases agree with TRBD1. The CDR3 has 12 amino acids. The germline gives CDR1 MDHEN, CDR2 SYDVKM. The V segment lost 8 bases and the J segment 4 bases; nucleotides outside the gene matches: 4. CDR3 DNA: TGTGCCAGCTGTGACAGGGCCTATGGCTACACCTTC. As protein: CASCDRAYGYTF.

This clonotype was found a few times. The chain is built from TRBV28 and TRBJ2-7; 7 bases line up with TRBD2. Trimming took 3 bases from V and 3 from J; bases not matched to a gene: 8. Germline CDR1 and CDR2: MDHEN and SYDVKM. CDR3 length: 15 residues. The CDR3 region is CASSLEGGPGYEQYF. In DNA, the CDR3 is TGTGCCAGCAGTTTGGAGGGAGGGCCCGGCTACGAGCAGTACTTC.

This clonotype has a handful of counts. The chain has TRBV29-1 and TRBJ1-1; D gene ambiguous. V gave up 7 bases and J gave up 5 bases, with 17 bases separating them. The CDR3 spans 13 residues. The germline CDR1 and CDR2 sequences are SQVTM and ANQGSEA. The CDR3 nucleotides read TGCAGCGCCCTGACTGAGGCAAGGACTGAAGCTTTCTTT. It codes for CSALTEARTEAFF.

This chain uses TRBV7-2 with TRBJ2-7; 8 bases line up with TRBD1. Trimming removed 5 bases from V and 6 bases from J; junction bases left unmatched: 12. The CDR3 extends over 15 amino acids. CDR1 and CDR2 from the germline V gene are SGHTA and FQGNSA. CDR3 in DNA: TGTGCCAGCAGCCTTAGGTTGACAGGGGATGGCGAGCAGTACTTC. Amino acids: CASSLRLTGDGEQYF.

The CDR3 bases are TGCAGCTCGTGGGGGGACTTCCTGTACCAAGAGACCCAGTACTTC. It encodes CSSWGDFLYQETQYF. The gene calls are TRBV20-1 and TRBJ2-5; D might be TRBD2 (6 bases). This CDR3 region has 15 residues. Germline V gene sequence: CDR1 DFQATT, CDR2 SNEGSKA (reference sequence).

The chain carries TRBV20-1 and TRBJ2-2; 9 bases are shared with TRBD1. The CDR3 is 14 residues long. The V and J ends lost 3 bases and 7 bases, in that order; junction bases with no gene match: 6. From germline, CDR1 is DFQATT and CDR2 SNEGSKA (reference sequence). CDR3 DNA sequence: TGCAGTGCTAGGGGACAGGGAAAATTCGGGGAGCTGTTTTTT. It yields the protein CSARGQGKFGELFF.

By proportion, this clonotype is medium-sized (0.01 to 0.1%). CDR3 in amino acids: CASSPAGGGSDTQYF. The CDR3 DNA is TGTGCCAGCAGTCCCGCAGGGGGCGGATCAGATACGCAGTATTTT. The chain has TRBV12-3 or TRBV12-4 and TRBJ2-3; TRBD1 aligns across 8 bases. CDR3 length: 15 residues. Trimming at V came to 5 bases and at J to 4 bases, leaving 8 bases not matched to a gene.

This chain links TRBV4-3 with TRBJ2-7; D not resolved. This CDR3 contains 14 residues. The germline V gene has CDR1 LGHNA and CDR2 YSLEER. Trimming shortened V by 0 bases and J by 2 bases, and 8 bases separated the two germline ends. For the CDR3, the DNA is TGCGCCAGCAGCCAAGAACCGTATACCTACGAGCAGTACTTC. Translation: CASSQEPYTYEQYF.

Only a few counts were recorded for this clonotype. The rearrangement uses TRBV20-1 and TRBJ2-3; D not certain. Trimming cost V 0 bases and J 1 base, with 8 bases left between them. Germline CDR1 DFQATT, CDR2 SNEGSKA (reference sequence). CDR3 length equals 14 residues. CDR3 DNA sequence: TGCAGTGCTAGAGATCTTGCTGGCACAGATACGCAGTATTTT. It yields the protein CSARDLAGTDTQYF.

The chain joins TRBV12-3 or TRBV12-4 to TRBJ1-3; D remains unclear. V was cut by 5 bases and J by 2 bases, with 13 bases left in between. The CDR3 contains 15 residues. In DNA form, the CDR3 reads TGTGCCAGCAGTAAAACGAGGAAGACTGGAAACACCATATATTTT. Translating it yields CASSKTRKTGNTIYF.

This clonotype was recorded at least ten times. V and J are TRBV4-3 and TRBJ1-1, with no clear D. The germline CDR1 and CDR2 sequences are LGHNA and YSLEER. The CDR3 sequence is 18 residues long. V lost 0 bases and J lost 2, with 19 bases in between. The CDR3 here is CASSQDLTGLAPNTEAFF. The CDR3 DNA is TGCGCCAGCAGCCAAGACCTAACCGGGTTGGCACCCAACACTGAAGCTTTCTTT.

This clonotype was seen more than once but under ten times. This chain links TRBV5-1 with TRBJ2-2; a weak D match, TRBD1 (6 bases). Trimming stripped 1 base from V and 5 bases from J, with 9 bases between. Germline V gene lookup returns CDR1 SGHRS and CDR2 YFSETQ. This CDR3 region has 14 residues. The CDR3 region is CASSLSQGTGELFF. In DNA form, the CDR3 reads TGCGCCAGCAGCTTGTCCCAGGGGACCGGGGAGCTGTTTTTT.

The chain has TRBV27 and TRBJ2-4; TRBD1 agrees at 7 bases. V shed 10 bases and J 4 bases; nucleotides not matched to a gene: 4. The CDR3 consists of 12 residues. Germline CDR1 is MNHEY and CDR2 is SMNVEV (reference sequence). The CDR3 DNA reads TGTGCCACGGGACAGCGGAAAAACATTCAGTACTTC. This codes for CATGQRKNIQYF.

The chain employs TRBV2 and TRBJ1-5, with 7 bases aligning to TRBD1. J was trimmed by 9 bases and V by 5 bases; bases with no gene match: 1. The germline V gene encodes CDR1 SNHLY and CDR2 FYNNEI. The CDR3 runs to 11 residues. The CDR3 DNA reads as TGTGCCAGCAGTTGGACAGGGCCCCAGCATTTT. Its translation is CASSWTGPQHF.

The chain links TRBV5-1 to TRBJ2-7; 9 positions agree with TRBD1. The CDR3 is 15 residues long. The V gene's germline CDR1 is SGHRS and CDR2 YFSETQ. V was pared by 0 bases and J by 2 bases, with 3 bases of the junction left unmatched. CDR3 residues: CASSLAGQGPYEQYF. In nucleotides, the CDR3 is TGCGCCAGCAGCTTGGCGGGACAGGGTCCCTACGAGCAGTACTTC. The variable domain in full, completed from reference TRBV5-1 and TRBJ2-7, reads KAGVTQTPRYLIKTRGQQVTLSCSPISGHRSVSWYQQTPGQGLQFLFEYFSETQRNKGNFPGRFSGRQFSNSRSEMNVSTLELGDSALYLCASSLAGQGPYEQYFGPGTRLTVT.

This clonotype was seen many times. In DNA, the CDR3 is TGCAGTGCTTCCGAGGGGACCGGGGAGCTGTTTTTT. Translated, it gives CSASEGTGELFF. V gene TRBV20-1 combines with J gene TRBJ2-2, with D perhaps matching TRBD1 or TRBD2 (5 bases each). CDR1 and CDR2 from the germline V gene are DFQATT and SNEGSKA (reference sequence). Trimming stripped 5 bases from V and 5 bases from J, with 9 bases between. The CDR3 spans 12 residues.

J is TRBJ1-1 and V is TRBV29-1; 8 bases align to TRBD1. In germline, CDR1 is SQVTM, CDR2 ANQGSEA. CDR3 length: 15 residues. J was trimmed by 0 bases and V by 3 bases; bases with no gene match: 6. The CDR3 sequence: CSVDGTTGVNTEAFF. For the CDR3, the DNA is TGCAGCGTTGATGGTACGACAGGGGTGAACACTGAAGCTTTCTTT. The full variable domain, in which reference TRBV29-1 and TRBJ1-1 provide the parts outside the CDR3, is SAVISQKPSRDICQRGTSLTIQCQVDSQVTMMFWYRQQPGQSLTLIATANQGSEATYESGFVIDKFPISRPNLTFSTLTVSNMSPEDSSIYLCSVDGTTGVNTEAFFGQGTRLTVV.

This clonotype was observed a few times. The CDR3 DNA sequence: TGCAGTGCCCCCTTAGCGGGAGGAAGGTCAGATACGCAGTATTTT. Protein sequence: CSAPLAGGRSDTQYF. This rearrangement joins TRBV20-1 to TRBJ2-3, with 10 positions matching TRBD2. The germline gives CDR1 DFQATT, CDR2 SNEGSKA (reference sequence). The CDR3 has 15 amino acids. After removal of 6 bases from V and 4 bases from J, the junction contained 10 bases not matched to a gene.

This clonotype has more than one count but fewer than ten. This chain uses TRBV25-1 with TRBJ2-3, with a tentative D call TRBD1 (5 bases). The CDR3 has 13 residues. Germline CDR1 reads MGHDK; CDR2 reads SYGVNS. The ends were cut back, 6 bases at V and 1 base at J, with 8 bases in the middle. This CDR3 is CASRDTGTDTQYF. In DNA form, the CDR3 reads TGTGCCAGCAGGGACACCGGCACAGATACGCAGTATTTT.

The rearrangement uses TRBV5-8 and TRBJ1-1; no clear D. Germline CDR1 is SGHTS and CDR2 is YDEGEE. There are 13 residues in the CDR3. V was cut by 6 bases and J by 3 bases, with 12 bases left in between. CDR3 nucleotide sequence: TGTGCCAGCACCCTAGTTCCGGACACTGAAGCTTTCTTT. Translating it yields CASTLVPDTEAFF.

The DNA of the CDR3 is TGTGCCAGCAGTGACGGTCTCAGCACCTACGAGCAGTACTTC. Translating it yields CASSDGLSTYEQYF. The chain links TRBV2 to TRBJ2-7, with no clear D. This CDR3 region has 14 residues. The germline V gene encodes CDR1 SNHLY and CDR2 FYNNEI. Trimming took 3 bases from V and 2 from J, leaving 11 bases between them. Supplemented by reference TRBV2 and TRBJ2-7, the full variable domain reads EPEVTQTPSHQVTQMGQEVILRCVPISNHLYFYWYRQILGQKVEFLVSFYNNEISEKSEIFDDQFSVERPDGSNFTLKIRSTKLEDSAMYFCASSDGLSTYEQYFGPGTRLTVT.

This clonotype has only a few counts. The gene calls are TRBV7-9 and TRBJ2-3; D possibly uses TRBD1 or TRBD2 (6 bases each). Trimming left V 6 bases short and J 6 bases short, with 13 bases between. The germline gives CDR1 SEHNR, CDR2 FQNEAQ (reference sequence). The CDR3 is 13 residues long. CDR3 in DNA: TGTGCCAGCAGTCCGACGGGGGCGGATACGCAGTATTTT. Its protein product is CASSPTGADTQYF.